This is a list of T cell receptor beta chains from one sample in a study of circulating and synovial CD4+ cells in juvenile arthritis. Measured with immunoSEQ multiplex PCR; TCRdb has only the in-frame clones, and not every one. The sample includes about 3,200 clones, less than 85% seen only once; the top ten take approximately 4.6%. The sequenced material came from CD4+ T cells from synovial fluid. These receptors were taken from a human donor with juvenile idiopathic arthritis. Each CDR3 is given with its conserved first and last residue.

v_call	cdr3_aa
TRBV28	CASRGQGNQPQHF
TRBV7-2	CASSYTVWDRGVYSPLHF
TRBV4-2	CASSPLRGSDEQFF
TRBV27	CASRGQGALGYTF
TRBV5-8	CASSFRTGTRGYTF
TRBV6-4	CASWNLRDFTDTQYF
TRBV25-1	CASSGWTGEETQYF
TRBV7-7	CASSSRLRGGETQYF
TRBV14	CASSQDLGREQFF
TRBV19	CASSILGQISGNTIYF
TRBV10-1	CASSRRGENIQYF
TRBV4-3	CASSQDLQGATFF
TRBV27	CASRGLTGSPTYEQYF
TRBV21-1	CASIDRGQSSYNSPLHF